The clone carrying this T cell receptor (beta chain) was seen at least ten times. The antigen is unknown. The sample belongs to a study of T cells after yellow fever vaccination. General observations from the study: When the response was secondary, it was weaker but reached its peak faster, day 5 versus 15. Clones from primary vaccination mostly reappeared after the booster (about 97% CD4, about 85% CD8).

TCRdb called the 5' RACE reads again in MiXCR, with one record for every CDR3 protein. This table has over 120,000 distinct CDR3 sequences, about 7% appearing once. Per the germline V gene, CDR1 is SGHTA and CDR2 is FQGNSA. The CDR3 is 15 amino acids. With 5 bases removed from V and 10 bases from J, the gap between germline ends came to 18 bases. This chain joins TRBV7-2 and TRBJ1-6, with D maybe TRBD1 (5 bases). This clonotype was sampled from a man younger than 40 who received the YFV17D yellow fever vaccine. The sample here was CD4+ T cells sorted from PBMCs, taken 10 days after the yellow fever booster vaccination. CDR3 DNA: TGTGCCAGCAGCCCGCGGGCCGACAGATCGTCACCCCTCCACTTT. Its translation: CASSPRADRSSPLHF.